Below, 18 T cell receptor beta chains from the same sample are listed, as sequenced in a study of cytomegalovirus exposure and HLA in healthy donors. Amplification used 60 Vbeta primers and 13 Jbeta primers. The protocol was immunoSEQ multiplex PCR, while the TCRdb copy is restricted to in-frame clones and leaves out a portion. This repertoire shows approximately 120,000 clones, about 76% found once; its top ten account for 2.2%. Sequencing was carried out using PBMCs. The source is a woman aged 25 to 45 in good health and CMV-seronegative.

The rearrangement links TRBV6-5 to TRBJ2-5; weak D call: TRBD2 (6 bases). With 8 bases removed from V and 4 bases from J, the gap between germline ends came to 14 bases. The germline V gene encodes CDR1 MNHEY and CDR2 SVGAGI. CDR3 size: 13 residues. CDR3 in DNA: TGTGCCAGCCCCCCGGACTATGGAGAGACCCAGTACTTC. It specifies CASPPDYGETQYF.

J is TRBJ1-5 and V is TRBV18, with 7 bases lining up with TRBD1. CDR1 is KGHSH and CDR2 is LQKENI in the germline V gene. V was clipped by 4 bases and J by 3 bases; unmatched bases: 3. The CDR3 consists of 14 residues. The CDR3 region has the DNA TGTGCCAGCTCACGGGGACAGTTCAATCAGCCCCAGCATTTT. This gives the protein CASSRGQFNQPQHF.

This chain connects TRBV11-1 to TRBJ2-1; maybe TRBD2 (6 bases). Looked up from germline, CDR1 is SGHAT and CDR2 is FQDESV (reference sequence). The CDR3 contains 12 residues. The V end lost 5 bases, the J end lost 9 bases, and 11 bases lay between the germline ends. This CDR3 reads CASSPPGSEQFF. In nucleotides, the CDR3 is TGTGCCAGCAGCCCCCCCGGGAGTGAGCAGTTCTTC. Full variable domain (missing parts from reference TRBV11-1 and TRBJ2-1): EAEVAQSPRYKITEKSQAVAFWCDPISGHATLYWYRQILGQGPELLVQFQDESVVDDSQLPKDRFSAERLKGVDSTLKIQPAELGDSAMYLCASSPPGSEQFFGPGTRLTVL.

The genes are TRBV10-3 and TRBJ2-7; TRBD2 aligns across 8 bases. Germline values: CDR1 ENHRY, CDR2 SYGVKD. The junction had 7 bases not matched to a gene; V was cut back by 0 bases and J by 6 bases. The CDR3 is 15 residues long. The CDR3 DNA is TGTGCCATCAGTGAGTCGGGACTAGGATCGCCCGAGCAGTACTTC. Protein product: CAISESGLGSPEQYF.

The chain joins TRBV19 to TRBJ2-1; 7 nucleotides agree with TRBD1. V shed 1 base and J 2 bases; nucleotides not matched to a gene: 2. The germline gives CDR1 LNHDA, CDR2 SQIVND (reference sequence). This CDR3 has 15 residues. DNA for the CDR3: TGTGCCAGTAGTATAGGGGGACAGCCCTACAATGAGCAGTTCTTC. Amino acid sequence: CASSIGGQPYNEQFF. Supplemented by reference TRBV19 and TRBJ2-1, the full variable domain reads DGGITQSPKYLFRKEGQNVTLSCEQNLNHDAMYWYRQDPGQGLRLIYYSQIVNDFQKGDIAEGYSVSREKKESFPLTVTSAQKNPTAFYLCASSIGGQPYNEQFFGPGTRLTVL.

The chain is built from TRBV7-2 and TRBJ2-7; 8 nucleotides match TRBD1. In germline, CDR1 is SGHTA, CDR2 FQGNSA. V trimming: 1 base; J trimming: 4 bases; junction bases outside the gene matches: 3. The CDR3 is 14 residues long. The CDR3 region is CASSLGTGLYEQYF. CDR3 nucleotide sequence: TGTGCCAGCAGCTTAGGGACAGGGTTATACGAGCAGTACTTC.

The gene calls are TRBV4-1 and TRBJ1-1; D call uncertain. CDR3 length: 16 residues. Germline CDR1 reads MGHRA; CDR2 reads YSYEKL. V lost 2 bases and J lost 0, with 13 bases in between. CDR3 DNA sequence: TGCGCCAGCAGCCAAATGCACAGCGGCTTGAACACTGAAGCTTTCTTT. Protein product: CASSQMHSGLNTEAFF.

The CDR3 reads CASSYSRREKLFF. The DNA for the CDR3 is TGTGCCAGCAGTTACTCTAGGCGGGAAAAACTGTTTTTT. The rearrangement joins TRBV6-5 to TRBJ1-4; no clear D. The CDR3 is made up of 13 amino acids. CDR1 and CDR2 from the germline V gene are MNHEY and SVGAGI. V shed 0 bases and J shed 8 bases, with 7 bases lying between them.

V gene TRBV27 combines with J gene TRBJ1-5; TRBD1 might be the D (5 bases). Trimming cost V 4 bases and J 7 bases, with 8 bases left between them. There are 12 residues in the CDR3. Looked up from germline, CDR1 is MNHEY and CDR2 is SMNVEV (reference sequence). The CDR3: CASSWRGQPQHF. The CDR3 coding sequence is TGTGCCAGCAGTTGGAGGGGCCAGCCCCAGCATTTT.

The chain recombines TRBV14 with TRBJ2-1, with 9 positions matching TRBD2. From germline, CDR1 is SGHDN and CDR2 FVKESK. The CDR3 extends over 18 amino acids. V was pared by 0 bases and J by 3 bases, with 9 bases of the junction left unmatched. The DNA for the CDR3 is TGTGCCAGCAGCCAAGACGCGGTTGCGGGAGGGCTCTACAATGAGCAGTTCTTC. Amino acid sequence: CASSQDAVAGGLYNEQFF.

The chain employs TRBV7-9 and TRBJ2-7; D might be TRBD1 (6 bases). CDR1 and CDR2 from the germline V gene are SEHNR and FQNEAQ (reference sequence). The CDR3 runs 16 residues. Between the trimmed V and J ends, which lost 3 bases and 3 bases, there was a span of 18 bases. Here the CDR3 reads CASSFSSGHSIYEQYF. The DNA for the CDR3 is TGTGCCAGCAGCTTTTCTTCGGGACACTCGATCTACGAGCAGTACTTC.

This rearrangement joins TRBV2 to TRBJ2-1; weak D call: TRBD2 (6 bases). Germline CDR1 reads SNHLY; CDR2 reads FYNNEI. CDR3 length: 15 amino acids. V shed 4 bases and J shed 6 bases, with 16 bases lying between them. As DNA, the CDR3 is TGTGCCAGCAGTGGAAACTACCTGGGGGGCAATGAGCAGTTCTTC. This encodes CASSGNYLGGNEQFF.

In this sample, this clone turned up a few times. The chain joins TRBV7-6 to TRBJ2-1; 10 bases line up with TRBD2. The CDR3 sequence is 15 residues long. With 2 bases clipped from V and 4 bases from J, the junction kept 2 bases outside the gene matches. Germline values: CDR1 SGHVS, CDR2 FNYEAQ. DNA for the CDR3: TGTGCCAGCAGCTTAAGCGGGAGGGAATACAATGAGCAGTTCTTC. This encodes CASSLSGREYNEQFF.

As for this clone: An end of the junction does not agree with germline; a read error may underlie this. The chain links TRBV7-7 to TRBJ2-5, with TRBD2 identical over 10 bases. The CDR3 has 15 amino acids. Germline-derived CDR1 and CDR2 are SSHAT and FNYEAQ (reference sequence). The CDR3 spells CASSPSGSGMETQYF. The CDR3 DNA follows: TGTGCTAGCAGTCCTAGCGGGAGTGGTATGGAGACCCAGTACTTC.

The gene calls are TRBV9 and TRBJ1-6; TRBD1 might be the D (6 bases). V lost 4 bases to trimming and J lost 9 bases, with 11 bases between them. The CDR3 has 13 amino acids. Germline CDR1 is SGDLS and CDR2 is YYNGEE. CDR3 sequence reads: CASSTGYGSPLHF. In DNA form, the CDR3 reads TGTGCCAGCAGCACAGGGTATGGTTCACCCCTCCACTTT.

The V call is TRBV30, the J call TRBJ2-1; TRBD1 might be the D (5 bases). V lost 3 bases and J lost 4, with 16 bases in between. The CDR3 has 15 amino acids. Germline V CDR1 and CDR2: GTSNPN, SVGIG (reference sequence). As DNA, the CDR3 is TGTGCCTGGAGCCCAGGGTCCGTCCCGTACAATGAGCAGTTCTTC. As protein: CAWSPGSVPYNEQFF.

CDR3 sequence (DNA): TGTGCAGGGGGCAGCGCAGAAGGTCCCGGGGAGCTGTTTTTT. This translates into CAGGSAEGPGELFF. The chain is built from TRBV6-1 and TRBJ2-2; 7 bases are shared with TRBD1. Germline lookup yields CDR1 MNHNS and CDR2 SASEGT. The CDR3 covers 14 residues.

The chain carries TRBV6-1 and TRBJ2-3; the D is unclear. Germline V gene data show CDR1 as MNHNS and CDR2 as SASEGT. With 4 bases removed from V and 0 bases from J, the gap between germline ends came to 5 bases. The CDR3 spans 13 residues. In DNA form, the CDR3 reads TGTGCCAGCAGTGCTGGCAGCACAGATACGCAGTATTTT. Encoded protein: CASSAGSTDTQYF.